The 17 T cell receptor beta chains reported below all come from one sample, sequenced in a study of cytomegalovirus exposure and HLA in healthy donors. Researchers ran the PCR with 60 Vbeta and 13 Jbeta primers. Only in-frame clones appear in the TCRdb table, and some are missing; sequencing was by immunoSEQ multiplex PCR. Among tens of thousands of clones listed, 74% were seen once. The specimen sequenced was PBMCs. Receptors were obtained from a man aged 25 to 45 in good health and CMV-seronegative.

V and J are TRBV10-3 and TRBJ2-7; possibly TRBD2 for D (6 bases). Trimming removed 6 bases from V and 3 bases from J, with 18 bases in between. The germline V gene has CDR1 ENHRY and CDR2 SYGVKD. This CDR3 contains 15 residues. CDR3 DNA: TGTGCCATCAGACCCGGGACTGGAAAGATCTACGAGCAGTACTTC. Its translation is CAIRPGTGKIYEQYF.

This clone has only one observation. The chain joins TRBV28 to TRBJ1-2; TRBD1 matches 8 bases. The CDR3 has 18 amino acids. Trimming removed 5 bases from V and 5 bases from J; junction bases left unmatched: 19. CDR1 and CDR2 (germline): MDHEN, SYDVKM. As DNA, the CDR3 is TGTGCCAGCAGTACGTTGTCTCCAACAGGGGGGGTTGGTTATGGCTACACCTTC. Translation: CASSTLSPTGGVGYGYTF.

The genes are TRBV21-1 and TRBJ2-1; no DNA check was done on the table's D call, TRBD2. TRBV21-1 counts as a pseudogene. CDR3 length equals 17 residues. The CDR3 reads CASSTLGGRATYNEQFF. Written as DNA, the CDR3 is TGTGCCAGCAGCACCCTCGGAGGGAGAGCCACCTACAATGAGCAGTTCTTC.

The rearrangement links TRBV11-2 to TRBJ2-7, with D possibly matching TRBD1 (5 bases). The CDR3 length is 15 residues. CDR1 SGHAT and CDR2 FQNNGV come from the germline V gene. Trimming left V 5 bases short and J 0 bases short, with 14 bases between. The CDR3 DNA is TGTGCCAGCAGCCTAGGGGTCAGGGCCTCCTACGAGCAGTACTTC. Translation: CASSLGVRASYEQYF.

To note about this clone: The CDR3 does not close with the conserved phenylalanine or tryptophan, likely indicating a read error. This chain joins TRBV7-2 and TRBJ2-7, with TRBD1 identical over 8 bases. CDR1 is SGHTA and CDR2 is FQGNSA in the germline V gene. This CDR3 is built from 13 residues. The ends lost 3 bases at V and 4 bases at J; junction bases unmatched: 2. This CDR3 is CASSFDRGYEQYL. DNA of the CDR3: TGTGCCAGCAGCTTTGACAGGGGTTACGAGCAGTACCTC.

The V and J genes are TRBV25-1 and TRBJ2-1; the D gene is possibly TRBD1 (6 bases). The CDR3 is 18 residues long. The V and J ends lost 5 bases and 0 bases respectively, with 20 bases between them. CDR1 is MGHDK, CDR2 SYGVNS, per germline. The CDR3 loop reads CASSPSIPTGSSYNEQFF. DNA for the CDR3: TGTGCCAGCAGTCCCTCGATTCCGACAGGAAGCTCCTACAATGAGCAGTTCTTC. Full variable domain (rest looked up from reference TRBV25-1 and TRBJ2-1): EADIYQTPRYLVIGTGKKITLECSQTMGHDKMYWYQQDPGMELHLIHYSYGVNSTEKGDLSSESTVSRIRTEHFPLTLESARPSHTSQYLCASSPSIPTGSSYNEQFFGPGTRLTVL.

V gene TRBV19 combines with J gene TRBJ2-1; 10 bases are a match to TRBD2. The J segment lost 9 bases and the V segment lost 5 bases, leaving 10 bases of the junction unmatched. There are 15 residues in the CDR3. Germline V gene lookup returns CDR1 LNHDA and CDR2 SQIVND (reference sequence). CDR3 sequence reads: CASSEAGGVRGEQFF. DNA for the CDR3: TGTGCCAGTAGTGAAGCGGGGGGGGTAAGGGGTGAGCAGTTCTTC.

This clone came up a few times. The rearrangement links TRBV7-9 to TRBJ1-5, with 10 bases matching TRBD1. J gave up 5 bases and V 7 bases, and 2 bases lay outside the gene matches. Germline assignment: CDR1 SEHNR and CDR2 FQNEAQ (reference sequence). There are 13 residues in the CDR3. The CDR3 protein is CASTGTGDQPQHF. The CDR3 bases are TGTGCCAGCACCGGGACAGGGGATCAGCCCCAGCATTTT.

The chain uses TRBV6-5 and TRBJ2-1; 12 nucleotides agree with TRBD2. The CDR3 totals 16 residues. Trimming took 2 bases from V and 6 from J; bases not matched to a gene: 5. Germline-derived CDR1 and CDR2 are MNHEY and SVGAGI. The CDR3, as DNA: TGTGCCAGCAGTTACCCTAGCGGGAGGGCCCTCAATGAGCAGTTCTTC. Protein product: CASSYPSGRALNEQFF.

The chain joins TRBV28 to TRBJ1-2, with TRBD1 matching 11 bases. CDR3 size: 15 residues. Germline CDR1 is MDHEN and CDR2 is SYDVKM. Germline trimming cut 4 bases from V and 5 bases from J; bases unmatched to any gene: 6. The CDR3 loop reads CASSSSGTGGYGYTF. In DNA form, the CDR3 reads TGTGCCAGCAGTTCCTCCGGGACAGGGGGTTATGGCTACACCTTC.

The V and J genes are TRBV9 and TRBJ2-5; D is ambiguous. V lost 0 bases, J lost 0 bases, and 6 bases lay in between. The germline V gene encodes CDR1 SGDLS and CDR2 YYNGEE. This CDR3 has 14 amino acids. The CDR3 DNA reads TGTGCCAGCAGCGTAGGTACAGACCAAGAGACCCAGTACTTC. This sequence encodes CASSVGTDQETQYF.

In its sample, this clone was seen a few times. The chain combines TRBV28 with TRBJ2-7; 10 bases map to TRBD1. Germline CDR1 is MDHEN and CDR2 is SYDVKM. This CDR3 comprises 15 residues. V shed 6 bases and J 4 bases; nucleotides not matched to a gene: 9. The CDR3 is CASRPSGTGAYEQYF. CDR3 bases: TGTGCCAGCAGACCCTCCGGGACAGGGGCTTACGAGCAGTACTTC.

The V and J genes are TRBV10-2 and TRBJ1-1, with D possibly being TRBD1 (6 bases). Germline V lookup: CDR1 WSHSY, CDR2 SAAADI. Trimming left V 5 bases short and J 4 bases short, with 11 bases between. The length of the CDR3 is 13 residues. The CDR3 DNA reads as TGCGCCAGCAGTTACACAGGGAGCACTGAAGCTTTCTTT. This sequence encodes CASSYTGSTEAFF.

The chain couples TRBV9 to TRBJ2-3, with D tentatively TRBD1 (5 bases). The CDR3 extends over 14 amino acids. Trimming pared 0 bases from V and 2 bases from J, leaving 7 bases between. Per germline, CDR1 SGDLS and CDR2 YYNGEE. CDR3 protein: CASSVGGTTDTQYF. In DNA form, the CDR3 reads TGTGCCAGCAGCGTAGGGGGCACCACAGATACGCAGTATTTT.

This clone was seen a single time. The rearrangement uses TRBV2 and TRBJ1-5, with 10 bases fitting TRBD1. This CDR3 region has 15 residues. Looked up from germline, CDR1 is SNHLY and CDR2 is FYNNEI. Trimming removed 5 bases from V and 10 bases from J; junction bases left unmatched: 11. CDR3 amino acids: CASSSSGTGVVPQHF. The CDR3 DNA follows: TGTGCCAGCAGTTCCTCTGGGACAGGGGTCGTTCCCCAGCATTTT.

This clone was recorded a few times. The chain recombines TRBV28 with TRBJ1-2; D is unclear. V was trimmed by 3 bases and J by 5 bases, leaving 7 bases between them. This CDR3 region has 12 residues. In germline, CDR1 is MDHEN, CDR2 SYDVKM. The CDR3 DNA sequence: TGTGCCAGCAGTTTTGGCAGTTATGGCTACACCTTC. This sequence encodes CASSFGSYGYTF.

This chain uses TRBV6-6 with TRBJ1-5, with D possibly being TRBD1 (5 bases). The CDR3 covers 14 residues. Looked up from germline, CDR1 is MNHNY and CDR2 is SVGAGI (reference sequence). V lost 9 bases, J lost 2 bases, and 14 bases lay in between. CDR3 sequence (DNA): TGTGCCAGTTCGAAGGGGTTCGGCAATCAGCCCCAGCATTTT. Translating it yields CASSKGFGNQPQHF.